These 23 T cell receptor beta chains share one sample of origin, sequenced in a study of early T cells in non-severe SARS-CoV-2 infection. A single record per CDR3 protein comes from TCRdb applying MiXCR to the 5' RACE reads. The sample carries around 79,000 distinct CDR3 sequences, around 11% recorded once. Sequences were derived from whole blood, sampled at baseline. Receptor source: an adult who was a healthcare worker with PCR-confirmed SARS-CoV-2 infection or an uninfected control (not recorded which).

The chain combines TRBV9 with TRBJ2-3; 8 nucleotides match TRBD1. Losses at the gene ends were 3 bases for V and 6 bases for J; bases not matched to a gene: 9. CDR3 length: 15 amino acids. Germline values: CDR1 SGDLS, CDR2 YYNGEE. This CDR3 reads CASSAQGAPSDTQYF. The CDR3 DNA reads TGTGCCAGCAGCGCCCAGGGGGCCCCTAGTGATACGCAGTATTTT. Full variable domain (remainder filled in from reference TRBV9 and TRBJ2-3): DSGVTQTPKHLITATGQRVTLRCSPRSGDLSVYWYQQSLDQGLQFLIQYYNGEERAKGNILERFSAQQFPDLHSELNLSSLELGDSALYFCASSAQGAPSDTQYFGPGTRLTVL.

This clonotype was counted a few times. The chain employs TRBV2 and TRBJ1-6; D remains ambiguous. The CDR3 is made up of 16 amino acids. Germline CDR1 reads SNHLY; CDR2 reads FYNNEI. The V and J ends lost 6 bases and 0 bases respectively, with 12 bases between them. CDR3 bases: TGTGCCAGCAGAGGATCCGTCAGCTCCTATAATTCACCCCTCCACTTT. Its protein is CASRGSVSSYNSPLHF.

The chain combines TRBV12-3 or TRBV12-4 with TRBJ1-4; TRBD1 is a possible D gene (6 bases). V was shortened by 2 bases and J by 14 bases, with 12 bases between the two germline ends. CDR3 length equals 12 residues. The chain's CDR3 is CASSLTGMRLFF. CDR3 coding DNA: TGTGCCAGCAGTTTAACAGGGATGAGGCTGTTTTTT.

J is TRBJ2-3 and V is TRBV7-2, with TRBD1 identical over 7 bases. V lost 7 bases to trimming and J lost 2 bases; unmatched junction nucleotides: 6. Per germline, CDR1 SGHTA and CDR2 FQGNSA. The CDR3 runs to 14 residues. DNA of the CDR3: TGTGCCAGCACCAAAGGACAGGCCACAGATACGCAGTATTTT. Protein product: CASTKGQATDTQYF.

This clonotype has only a few counts. The chain joins TRBV7-2 to TRBJ2-1; 14 nucleotides align to TRBD2. Germline V gives CDR1 SGHTA, CDR2 FQGNSA. The CDR3 consists of 16 residues. The trim removed 3 bases at V and 2 bases at J, leaving 0 bases unmatched. CDR3 amino acids: CASSLGLAGAYNEQFF. In DNA form, the CDR3 reads TGTGCCAGCAGCTTGGGACTAGCGGGGGCCTACAATGAGCAGTTCTTC.

This clonotype appeared a few times. The chain has TRBV20-1 and TRBJ2-3; no firm D call. V was cut by 6 bases and J by 1 base, with 20 bases left in between. The germline CDR1 and CDR2 sequences are DFQATT and SNEGSKA (reference sequence). This CDR3 is built from 16 residues. The CDR3 loop reads CSAHPLVDSRTDTQYF. DNA of the CDR3: TGCAGTGCCCACCCCCTCGTAGATAGCCGCACAGATACGCAGTATTTT.

The gene calls are TRBV29-1 and TRBJ1-2; TRBD1 might be the D (5 bases). The germline CDR1 and CDR2 sequences are SQVTM and ANQGSEA. Trimming took off 3 bases at V and 3 bases at J, with 8 bases between the two ends. The CDR3 length is 12 residues. CDR3 loop: CSVDDSYYGYTF. CDR3 coding DNA: TGCAGCGTTGACGACAGCTACTATGGCTACACCTTC. The full variable domain, completed using reference TRBV29-1 and TRBJ1-2, is SAVISQKPSRDICQRGTSLTIQCQVDSQVTMMFWYRQQPGQSLTLIATANQGSEATYESGFVIDKFPISRPNLTFSTLTVSNMSPEDSSIYLCSVDDSYYGYTFGSGTRLTVV.

The chain is built from TRBV7-6 and TRBJ1-2; tentative D call: TRBD1 (5 bases). Looked up from germline, CDR1 is SGHVS and CDR2 is FNYEAQ. This CDR3 region has 17 residues. The germline V and J ends were trimmed by 3 bases and 6 bases, with 23 bases remaining between them. CDR3 coding DNA: TGTGCCAGCAGCTTGACGAATGTTGGGGGTGGACAAAATGGCTACACCTTC. Protein sequence: CASSLTNVGGGQNGYTF.

This clonotype has a count of ten or more. The V and J genes are TRBV29-1 and TRBJ2-5, with D perhaps matching TRBD1 (7 bases). With 7 bases removed from V and 7 bases from J, the gap between germline ends came to 19 bases. The V gene's germline CDR1 is SQVTM and CDR2 ANQGSEA. The CDR3 length is 13 residues. CDR3 in DNA: TGCAGCGCCTTGACAGGGCCCGGGAGGACCCAGTACTTC. The encoded protein is CSALTGPGRTQYF.

Written as DNA, the CDR3 is TGTGCCAGCATAGCTGGGACTAACGGCGAGCAGTTCTTC. Its protein product is CASIAGTNGEQFF. This chain joins TRBV2 and TRBJ2-1, with 7 bases lining up with TRBD2. Germline V gene data show CDR1 as SNHLY and CDR2 as FYNNEI. V lost 7 bases and J lost 10; bases outside the gene matches: 10. This CDR3 spans 13 amino acids.

This clonotype appeared once. V is TRBV9 and J is TRBJ2-3, with TRBD2 matching over 16 bases. The V and J ends lost 2 bases and 11 bases, in that order; junction bases with no gene match: 5. The CDR3 contains 15 residues. The germline CDR1 and CDR2 sequences are SGDLS and YYNGEE. The CDR3 DNA sequence: TGTGCCAGCAGCGTGGGGACTAGCGGGAGGGGGAAGCAGTATTTT. Encoded protein: CASSVGTSGRGKQYF.

A few counts support this clonotype. The rearrangement joins TRBV7-7 to TRBJ2-5; 10 bases line up with TRBD1. The germline gives CDR1 SSHAT, CDR2 FNYEAQ (reference sequence). This CDR3 spans 16 amino acids. With 5 bases clipped from V and 0 bases from J, the junction kept 6 bases outside the gene matches. The CDR3, as DNA: TGTGCCAGCAGCGCCCGGACAGGGGGTGACCAAGAGACCCAGTACTTC. This encodes CASSARTGGDQETQYF.

The chain is built from TRBV12-3 or TRBV12-4 and TRBJ2-7, with 9 bases that match TRBD1. Trimming took 5 bases from V and 6 from J; bases not matched to a gene: 14. The CDR3 extends over 16 amino acids. The CDR3 loop is CASSQQIRTGDLEQYF. CDR3 nucleotide sequence: TGTGCCAGCAGTCAACAAATAAGGACAGGGGATCTCGAGCAGTACTTC.

This clonotype was observed a few times. The gene calls are TRBV3-1 and TRBJ1-2, with TRBD1 as a possible D gene (5 bases). The V and J ends lost 1 base and 4 bases respectively, with 16 bases between them. The V gene's germline CDR1 is LGHDT and CDR2 YNNKEL (reference sequence). This CDR3 region has 16 residues. The CDR3: CASSQGTRGVGYGYTF. CDR3 nucleotide sequence: TGTGCCAGCAGCCAAGGAACGAGGGGAGTAGGCTATGGCTACACCTTC. The whole variable domain, filled in from reference TRBV3-1 and TRBJ1-2, reads DTAVSQTPKYLVTQMGNDKSIKCEQNLGHDTMYWYKQDSKKFLKIMFSYNNKELIINETVPNRFSPKSPDKAHLNLHINSLELGDSAVYFCASSQGTRGVGYGYTFGSGTRLTVV.

The chain joins TRBV6-2 or TRBV6-3 to TRBJ1-5; no firm D call. V shed 6 bases and J shed 4 bases, with 7 bases lying between them. Germline V gives CDR1 MNHEY, CDR2 SVGEGT. The CDR3 runs 12 residues. The CDR3 loop is CASRSLNQPQHF. CDR3 nucleotides: TGTGCCAGCAGGTCCCTGAATCAGCCCCAGCATTTT.

This clonotype was recorded at least ten times. This chain uses TRBV7-9 with TRBJ1-1, with 9 bases identical to TRBD1. Trimming cost V 5 bases and J 3 bases; bases outside gene matches: 4. CDR3 length: 14 residues. The germline V gene encodes CDR1 SEHNR and CDR2 FQNEAQ (reference sequence). The CDR3 region is CASSPGTGYTEAFF. The CDR3 DNA is TGTGCCAGCAGCCCCGGGACAGGGTACACTGAAGCTTTCTTT.

This clonotype was seen more than once but under ten times. The rearrangement uses TRBV7-9 and TRBJ1-2; no clear D. The CDR3 runs to 14 residues. Trimming took 1 base from V and 7 from J, leaving 13 bases between them. The germline V gene has CDR1 SEHNR and CDR2 FQNEAQ (reference sequence). The CDR3 DNA is TGTGCCAGCAGCTTAGGAGGCCTCAAGGGTGGCTACACCTTC. Translated, it gives CASSLGGLKGGYTF.

This clonotype was recorded many times. The CDR3: CASSPLGGTAYEQYF. CDR3 DNA: TGTGCCAGCAGCCCCCTCGGGGGGACGGCCTACGAGCAGTACTTC. This rearrangement joins TRBV7-6 to TRBJ2-7; 7 nucleotides align to TRBD2. CDR3 length equals 15 residues. J gave up 2 bases and V 5 bases, and 9 bases lay outside the gene matches. Germline V lookup: CDR1 SGHVS, CDR2 FNYEAQ.

This clonotype showed up just a few times. The chain uses TRBV7-3 and TRBJ2-2, with 8 bases fitting TRBD1. CDR3 size: 14 residues. The germline V gene encodes CDR1 SGHTA and CDR2 FQGTGA. Trimming cost V 5 bases and J 5 bases; bases outside gene matches: 4. The CDR3 DNA sequence: TGTGCCAGCAGCCGGGACAGGCGGACCGGGGAGCTGTTTTTT. Translation: CASSRDRRTGELFF.

This clonotype has ten or more counts. The chain links TRBV10-3 to TRBJ2-6; the D call may be TRBD1 or TRBD2 (5 bases each). CDR1 is ENHRY, CDR2 SYGVKD, per germline. The CDR3 covers 19 residues. With 5 bases removed from V and 4 bases from J, the gap between germline ends came to 24 bases. The CDR3 DNA follows: TGTGCCATCAGTTTAAAGGGTGGGACCGCCGCCTCGGGGGCCAACGTCCTGACTTTC. Residues: CAISLKGGTAASGANVLTF.

This clonotype was picked up a small number of times. The chain combines TRBV4-1 with TRBJ1-6; TRBD1 might be the D (6 bases). The CDR3 runs 18 residues. Trimming stripped 1 base from V and 8 bases from J, with 21 bases between. CDR1 is MGHRA and CDR2 is YSYEKL in the germline V gene. CDR3 protein: CASSQAAIPGVSDSPLHF. The DNA for the CDR3 is TGCGCCAGCAGCCAAGCTGCTATCCCAGGGGTCTCGGATTCACCCCTCCACTTT.

This clonotype showed up many times. The CDR3 bases are TGTGCCAGCGCGAATGACAGAGGCAATCAGCCCCAGCATTTT. Its translation: CASANDRGNQPQHF. The V call is TRBV28, the J call TRBJ1-5, with D possibly TRBD1 on 5 matching bases. The germline V and J ends were trimmed by 8 bases and 2 bases, with 13 bases remaining between them. The CDR3 is 14 residues long. Germline V CDR1 and CDR2: MDHEN, SYDVKM. Together with reference TRBV28 and TRBJ1-5, the CDR3 gives the full variable domain: DVKVTQSSRYLVKRTGEKVFLECVQDMDHENMFWYRQDPGLGLRLIYFSYDVKMKEKGDIPEGYSVSREKKERFSLILESASTNQTSMYLCASANDRGNQPQHFGDGTRLSIL.

This clonotype was seen a handful of times. This chain connects TRBV6-2 or TRBV6-3 to TRBJ2-1; TRBD2 is a possible D gene (6 bases). The CDR3 is 13 amino acids. V lost 8 bases, J lost 7 bases, and 15 bases lay in between. Germline CDR1 MNHEY, CDR2 SVGEGT. The CDR3 region is CASLGGVVNEQFF. The DNA for the CDR3 is TGTGCCAGCTTGGGGGGAGTAGTGAATGAGCAGTTCTTC.